This TCR beta chain was documented in a study of chemoradiotherapy in HPV16-positive cancers. The V and J ends lost 4 bases and 2 bases respectively, with 14 bases between them. The CDR3 has 15 amino acids. Germline V gives CDR1 MNHEY, CDR2 SVGAGI. This table comes from immunoSEQ multiplex PCR, and its TCRdb copy is limited to in-frame clones, with some not included. The repertoire holds 25,000 to 40,000 clones, around 88% seen once, with approximately 5% in the top ten. The source is a human donor with HPV-associated anogenital cancer. J is TRBJ1-2 and V is TRBV6-5; unclear D gene. Specimen: blood, collected from a patient who underwent chemoradiotherapy. CDR3 in DNA: TGTGCCAGCAGTTCCCCGGCAGAGTCAAACTATGGCTACACCTTC. The encoded protein is CASSSPAESNYGYTF.